This T cell receptor (beta chain) was sequenced for a study of blood T cell repertoires in COVID-19. For the study at large: Samples came from the United States, Italy and Spain, spanning acute and convalescent COVID-19. T cells, B-cell-depleted T cells, or PBMCs provided the cDNA or gDNA that served as material.

As processed by the authors: Counts of nucleated cells, estimated from reference gene primer amplification, were obtained. Measured with immunoSEQ multiplex PCR; TCRdb has only the in-frame clones, and not every one. That table is the source of V, J and clone size, and D and trimming were worked out from the DNA. The table includes over 90,000 clones, roughly 89% detected once. This clone appeared a single time. V was shortened by 3 bases and J by 4 bases, with 15 bases between the two germline ends. There are 15 residues in the CDR3. CDR1 and CDR2 from the germline V gene are LNHNV and YYDKDF (reference sequence).

The TCR comes from a woman between 65 and 79 years old with acute or convalescent COVID-19. The sequenced sample consisted of peripheral blood. This chain connects TRBV15 to TRBJ1-2; D is perhaps TRBD1 (5 bases). The CDR3 sequence: CATSSGSGQGYGYTF. The DNA of the CDR3 is TGTGCCACCAGCAGTGGCTCAGGGCAGGGCTATGGCTACACCTTC.